What follows describes a single TCR beta chain. There are 16 residues in the CDR3. In germline, CDR1 is SGHTA, CDR2 FQGNSA. The V gene end was trimmed by 0 bases and the J gene end by 4 bases; junction bases not matched to a gene: 3. These data originate in a study of cytomegalovirus exposure and HLA in healthy donors. PCR was performed using 60 Vbeta and 13 Jbeta primers. Only in-frame clones appear in the TCRdb table, and some are missing; sequencing was by immunoSEQ multiplex PCR. Here the sample spans some 100,000 clones, 65% to 75% being singletons. The sequence came from a woman in her 50s in good health and CMV-seropositive. The genes are TRBV7-2 and TRBJ2-5, with 12 bases that match TRBD1. Sequencing input: PBMCs. The CDR3 DNA reads TGTGCCAGCAGCTTAGCGGGACAGGGGGCCCGAGAGACCCAGTACTTC. Its protein is CASSLAGQGARETQYF.